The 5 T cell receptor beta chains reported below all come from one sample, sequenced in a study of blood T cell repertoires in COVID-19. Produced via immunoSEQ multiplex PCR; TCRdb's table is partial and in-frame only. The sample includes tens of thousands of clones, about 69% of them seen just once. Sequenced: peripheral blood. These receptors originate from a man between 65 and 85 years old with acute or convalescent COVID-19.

The CDR3 reads CASRIQGPYSNQPQHF. The CDR3 bases are TGTGCCAGCAGGATACAGGGACCTTATAGCAATCAGCCCCAGCATTTT. The V call is TRBV28, the J call TRBJ1-5, with D possibly being TRBD1 (6 bases). Germline V lookup: CDR1 MDHEN, CDR2 SYDVKM. The CDR3 loop spans 16 amino acids. V gave up 6 bases and J gave up 0 bases, with 15 bases separating them.

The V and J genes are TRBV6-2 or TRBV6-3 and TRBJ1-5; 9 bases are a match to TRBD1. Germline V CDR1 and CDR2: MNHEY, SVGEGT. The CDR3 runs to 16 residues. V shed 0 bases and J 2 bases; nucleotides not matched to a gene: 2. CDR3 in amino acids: CASSYSTGGRNQPQHF. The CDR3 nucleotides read TGTGCCAGCAGTTACTCGACAGGGGGTCGCAATCAGCCCCAGCATTTT.

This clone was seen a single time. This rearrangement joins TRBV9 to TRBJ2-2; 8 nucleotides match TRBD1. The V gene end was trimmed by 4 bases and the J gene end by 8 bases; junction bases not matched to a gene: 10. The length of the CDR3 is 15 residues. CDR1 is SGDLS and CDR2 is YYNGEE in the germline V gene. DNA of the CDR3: TGTGCCAGCAGCCCATGGACAGGGACGAGGGGGGAGCTGTTTTTT. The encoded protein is CASSPWTGTRGELFF.

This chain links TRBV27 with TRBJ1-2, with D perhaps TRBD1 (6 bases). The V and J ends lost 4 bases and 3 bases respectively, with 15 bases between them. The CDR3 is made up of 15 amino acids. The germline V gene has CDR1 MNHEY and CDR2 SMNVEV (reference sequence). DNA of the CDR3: TGTGCCAGCAGTTCCGGGACATTTGGGTACTATGGCTACACCTTC. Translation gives CASSSGTFGYYGYTF.

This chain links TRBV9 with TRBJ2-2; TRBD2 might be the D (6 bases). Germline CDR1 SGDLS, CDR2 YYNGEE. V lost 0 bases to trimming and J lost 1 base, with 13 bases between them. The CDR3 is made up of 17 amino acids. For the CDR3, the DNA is TGTGCCAGCAGCGTAGGGCCGCCGGGAGAGAACACCGGGGAGCTGTTTTTT. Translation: CASSVGPPGENTGELFF. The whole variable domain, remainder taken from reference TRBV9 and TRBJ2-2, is DSGVTQTPKHLITATGQRVTLRCSPRSGDLSVYWYQQSLDQGLQFLIQYYNGEERAKGNILERFSAQQFPDLHSELNLSSLELGDSALYFCASSVGPPGENTGELFFGEGSRLTVL.